These 13 T cell receptor beta chains were all obtained from the same sample, sequenced in a study of shared clonotypes between healthy human individuals. Profiled with immunoSEQ multiplex PCR; TCRdb holds only in-frame clones, not every one. Among about 490,000 clones listed, about 72% were seen once. The sample was PBMCs. The receptor set was obtained from a woman aged 40 to 49 in good health. Some clones in this sample may be carry-over from other donors' samples.

The CDR3 DNA reads as TGTGCCAGCAGCCCCGGGACTAGCCTCCACGAGCAGTACTTC. It yields the protein CASSPGTSLHEQYF. The genes are TRBV9 and TRBJ2-7; the match to TRBD2 covers 9 bases. The CDR3 loop spans 14 amino acids. Germline CDR1 and CDR2: SGDLS and YYNGEE. V was clipped by 4 bases and J by 5 bases; unmatched bases: 7.

This clone has just one count. The J gene is TRBJ2-3, the V gene TRBV4-2; TRBD2 matches at 8 bases. The junction had 6 bases not matched to a gene; V was cut back by 1 base and J by 3 bases. The CDR3 contains 16 residues. Per germline, CDR1 LGHNA and CDR2 YNFKEQ. CDR3: CASSQASGSGTDTQYF. DNA of the CDR3: TGTGCCAGCAGCCAAGCCAGCGGGAGTGGGACAGATACGCAGTATTTT.

The CDR3 region has the DNA TGTGCCAGCAGCCCTGACAACTCTGGGGCCAACGTCCTGACTTTC. Amino acid sequence: CASSPDNSGANVLTF. The chain is built from TRBV6-6 and TRBJ2-6, with D unclear. This CDR3 is 15 amino acids long. The V gene lost 6 bases and the J gene lost 0 bases, with 9 bases spanning the gap. Per germline, CDR1 MNHNY and CDR2 SVGAGI (reference sequence).

The chain has TRBV29-1 and TRBJ2-1; TRBD2 agrees at 8 bases. V lost 4 bases and J lost 5; bases outside the gene matches: 10. CDR1 SQVTM and CDR2 ANQGSEA come from the germline V gene. CDR3 length: 15 amino acids. The CDR3 DNA reads as TGCAGCGTTGGCCTCACTAGCGGAGCGGACAATGAGCAGTTCTTC. This encodes CSVGLTSGADNEQFF.

Many counts were recorded for this clone. The chain uses TRBV7-3 and TRBJ2-5, with 10 positions matching TRBD2. This CDR3 is built from 16 residues. After removal of 5 bases from V and 1 base from J, the junction contained 7 bases not matched to a gene. Germline V gene data show CDR1 as SGHTA and CDR2 as FQGTGA. The CDR3 bases are TGTGCCAGCAGCCGAACAGCGGGAGGGCCCCAAGAGACCCAGTACTTC. This encodes CASSRTAGGPQETQYF. The complete variable domain, with remaining parts taken from reference TRBV7-3 and TRBJ2-5, reads GAGVSQTPSNKVTEKGKYVELRCDPISGHTALYWYRQSLGQGPEFLIYFQGTGAADDSGLPNDRFFAVRPEGSVSTLKIQRTERGDSAVYLCASSRTAGGPQETQYFGPGTRLLVL.

The CDR3 spells CASSLGRKLVGGSYNEQFF. CDR3 DNA sequence: TGTGCCAGCAGCTTAGGAAGGAAACTGGTTGGGGGCTCCTACAATGAGCAGTTCTTC. This sequence joins TRBV5-6 and TRBJ2-1; either TRBD1 or TRBD2 may supply D (5 bases each). This CDR3 spans 19 amino acids. Germline V gene data show CDR1 as SGHDT and CDR2 as YYEEEE. Between the trimmed V and J ends, which lost 2 bases and 0 bases, there was a span of 21 bases. The full variable domain, completed using reference TRBV5-6 and TRBJ2-1, is DAGVTQSPTHLIKTRGQQVTLRCSPKSGHDTVSWYQQALGQGPQFIFQYYEEEERQRGNFPDRFSGHQFPNYSSELNVNALLLGDSALYLCASSLGRKLVGGSYNEQFFGPGTRLTVL.

The chain links TRBV5-1 to TRBJ2-7; 13 bases match TRBD2. After removal of 4 bases from V and 2 bases from J, the junction contained 6 bases not matched to a gene. The CDR3 is 16 amino acids. CDR1 and CDR2 (germline): SGHRS, YFSETQ. Written as DNA, the CDR3 is TGCGCCAGCAGCCCCCAGACTAGCGGGAGGACCTACGAGCAGTACTTC. It translates to CASSPQTSGRTYEQYF.

The chain recombines TRBV5-1 with TRBJ2-2; D might be TRBD1 or TRBD2, each matching 5 bases. V lost 2 bases and J lost 5, with 16 bases in between. This CDR3 has 16 residues. Germline assignment: CDR1 SGHRS and CDR2 YFSETQ. DNA for the CDR3: TGCGCCAGCAGCTTCCGGGACCCCATCGTAACCGGGGAGCTGTTTTTT. It is translated as CASSFRDPIVTGELFF.

The V call is TRBV6-5, the J call TRBJ1-2; D call uncertain. The V end was cut by 5 bases, the J end by 4 bases, with 14 bases between. Per germline, CDR1 MNHEY and CDR2 SVGAGI. There are 14 residues in the CDR3. The CDR3: CASSRKPAFYGYTF. DNA for the CDR3: TGTGCCAGCAGTAGGAAGCCAGCCTTCTATGGCTACACCTTC.

The rearrangement uses TRBV2 and TRBJ1-2; D ambiguous. Germline CDR1 is SNHLY and CDR2 is FYNNEI. This CDR3 has 16 amino acids. Between the trimmed V and J ends, which lost 6 bases and 5 bases, there was a span of 22 bases. As DNA, the CDR3 is TGTGCCAGCAGAAGCCGTCAGATGCCAATCGAATATGGCTACACCTTC. Amino acid sequence: CASRSRQMPIEYGYTF.

This clone has more than one count but fewer than ten. The rearrangement links TRBV7-9 to TRBJ1-2; 7 bases are shared with TRBD1. CDR3 length equals 14 residues. From germline, CDR1 is SEHNR and CDR2 FQNEAQ (reference sequence). J gave up 1 base and V 6 bases, and 5 bases lay outside the gene matches. The CDR3 coding sequence is TGTGCCAGCAGTATGGGACAGAATAACTATGGCTACACCTTC. Encoded protein: CASSMGQNNYGYTF.

The rearrangement links TRBV28 to TRBJ1-2; the D gene is possibly TRBD1 (6 bases). Germline V gives CDR1 MDHEN, CDR2 SYDVKM. V gave up 4 bases and J gave up 4 bases, with 16 bases separating them. The CDR3 runs to 15 residues. CDR3 coding DNA: TGTGCCAGCAGTTCCACACAGGGCCGGATCTATGGCTACACCTTC. Translation: CASSSTQGRIYGYTF.

This chain connects TRBV5-1 to TRBJ1-1; the D is unclear. This CDR3 region has 15 residues. CDR1 and CDR2 (germline): SGHRS, YFSETQ. Trimming took 0 bases from V and 5 from J, leaving 14 bases between them. This CDR3 is CASSLAIDGRTEAFF. CDR3 in DNA: TGCGCCAGCAGCTTGGCCATCGATGGTCGGACTGAAGCTTTCTTT.